This T cell receptor (beta chain) was sequenced in a study of graft-versus-host responses after intestinal transplantation. Study-wide context: Uniformly, recipients were administered anti-thymocyte globulin induction with subsequent tacrolimus and steroids for about 3 years. Findings and limits, study-wide: HvG clone declines early post-transplant were associated with peak circulating GvH levels.

The data were produced by immunoSEQ multiplex PCR, yet TCRdb's version contains in-frame clones alone and is incomplete. In the table there are 20,000 to 25,000 clones, approximately 45% of which are singletons. CD4 and CD8 responders that proliferated in the reaction were FACS-sorted. The V end lost 5 bases, the J end lost 5 bases, and 12 bases lay between the germline ends. CDR1 is SEHNR, CDR2 FQNEAQ, per germline (reference sequence). This CDR3 is built from 13 residues. The rearrangement joins TRBV7-9 to TRBJ1-1; D is ambiguous. The receptor was isolated from a human patient who received an intestinal transplant. Sample: alloreactive CD4+ T cells from a mixed lymphocyte reaction culture, taken before intestinal transplant. Specified subset: CFSE-low proliferating T cells sorted from approximately 6-day pre-transplant mixed lymphocyte reaction (GvH or HvG direction). The CDR3 sequence is CASSPRYGTEAFF. The DNA for the CDR3 is TGTGCCAGCAGCCCCCGATACGGGACTGAAGCTTTCTTT.